Below, 25 T cell receptor beta chains from the same sample are listed, as sequenced in a study of T cell responses to AZD1222 COVID-19 vaccine. Here immunoSEQ multiplex PCR was the method, and the copy in TCRdb shows in-frame clones only, minus some. This table has tens of thousands of clones, more than 80% appearing once. Specimen: peripheral blood, collected on day 0 of AZD1222 vaccination. Receptors were obtained from an adult in good health.

This clone appeared once. In DNA form, the CDR3 reads TGTGCCAGCAAGCGTGTGGGCATCGGGGAGCTGTTTTTT. Its protein is CASKRVGIGELFF. The chain employs TRBV5-4 and TRBJ2-2, with D uncertain. V lost 6 bases, J lost 7 bases, and 13 bases lay in between. The CDR3 spans 13 residues. The germline CDR1 and CDR2 sequences are SGHNT and YYREEE (reference sequence).

V is TRBV11-2 and J is TRBJ2-1; 12 bases align to TRBD2. V gave up 5 bases and J gave up 4 bases; unmatched junction bases: 6. There are 16 residues in the CDR3. Germline-derived CDR1 and CDR2 are SGHAT and FQNNGV. The CDR3 loop is CASSHRTSGKYNEQFF. The CDR3 bases are TGTGCCAGCAGCCACCGGACTAGCGGGAAATACAATGAGCAGTTCTTC.

The chain has TRBV2 and TRBJ2-7; perhaps TRBD1 as D (5 bases). The CDR3 is 12 amino acids. CDR1 and CDR2 (germline): SNHLY, FYNNEI. V shed 7 bases and J shed 3 bases, with 10 bases lying between them. The CDR3 nucleotides read TGTGCCAGCATGCCCGACAGCTACGAGCAGTACTTC. It specifies CASMPDSYEQYF.

The chain uses TRBV6-5 and TRBJ2-7; TRBD1 is a possible D gene (6 bases). V lost 2 bases, J lost 4 bases, and 15 bases lay in between. Germline V lookup: CDR1 MNHEY, CDR2 SVGAGI. CDR3 length equals 15 residues. This chain's CDR3 is CASSYNTPDSYEQYF. The CDR3 region has the DNA TGTGCCAGCAGTTACAATACCCCGGACAGTTACGAGCAGTACTTC.

In this sample, this clone turned up a few times. The chain recombines TRBV9 with TRBJ1-1; TRBD1 matches at 8 bases. Germline CDR1 reads SGDLS; CDR2 reads YYNGEE. The CDR3 sequence is 14 residues long. The ends lost 4 bases at V and 5 bases at J; junction bases unmatched: 7. Here the CDR3 DNA reads TGTGCCAGCAGCTTAGGGCAGGGGGCGACTGAAGCTTTCTTT. Translating gives CASSLGQGATEAFF. The variable domain in full, with the rest retrieved from reference TRBV9 and TRBJ1-1, is DSGVTQTPKHLITATGQRVTLRCSPRSGDLSVYWYQQSLDQGLQFLIQYYNGEERAKGNILERFSAQQFPDLHSELNLSSLELGDSALYFCASSLGQGATEAFFGQGTRLTVV.

The J gene is TRBJ1-1, the V gene TRBV10-2; D unresolved. Trimming stripped 6 bases from V and 3 bases from J, with 11 bases between. Germline V lookup: CDR1 WSHSY, CDR2 SAAADI. This CDR3 region has 13 residues. DNA for the CDR3: TGCGCCAGCAGCGTACAGAGGGACACTGAAGCTTTCTTT. This sequence encodes CASSVQRDTEAFF.

The genes are TRBV6-1 and TRBJ2-7; TRBD2 is a possible D gene (6 bases). Germline CDR1 MNHNS, CDR2 SASEGT. The CDR3 has 15 amino acids. V gave up 0 bases and J gave up 2 bases, with 11 bases separating them. As DNA, the CDR3 is TGTGCCAGCAGTGAAGCTCCAGGAGGGCCCTACGAGCAGTACTTC. Amino acid sequence: CASSEAPGGPYEQYF.

This clone came up once. This chain connects TRBV5-8 to TRBJ2-1; 11 nucleotides agree with TRBD2. The V segment lost 5 bases and the J segment 7 bases; nucleotides outside the gene matches: 11. The germline V gene has CDR1 SGHTS and CDR2 YDEGEE. The length of the CDR3 is 16 residues. The DNA of the CDR3 is TGTGCCAGCAGGGTGCAGGGACTAGCGGTAGTAAATGAGCAGTTCTTC. Protein: CASRVQGLAVVNEQFF.

The rearrangement uses TRBV18 and TRBJ2-1; a weak D match, TRBD1 (6 bases). The CDR3 loop spans 14 amino acids. Trimming removed 4 bases at V and 1 base at J, with 8 bases between. CDR1 KGHSH and CDR2 LQKENI come from the germline V gene. This CDR3 is CASSLDRSYNEQFF. The CDR3 coding sequence is TGTGCCAGCTCACTAGACAGGTCCTACAATGAGCAGTTCTTC.

This clone was counted a single time. The chain employs TRBV7-9 and TRBJ1-1, with a possible D match to TRBD1 (6 bases). V shed 5 bases and J shed 0 bases, with 10 bases lying between them. CDR3 length: 14 amino acids. Germline V gene data show CDR1 as SEHNR and CDR2 as FQNEAQ (reference sequence). Here the CDR3 reads CASSVRTVNTEAFF. CDR3 bases: TGTGCCAGCAGCGTACGGACAGTGAACACTGAAGCTTTCTTT.

The rearrangement links TRBV7-3 to TRBJ1-1; no clear D gene. V gave up 4 bases and J gave up 0 bases, with 6 bases separating them. The CDR3 consists of 13 residues. Looked up from germline, CDR1 is SGHTA and CDR2 is FQGTGA. CDR3 residues: CASSSEMNTEAFF. CDR3 DNA: TGTGCCAGCAGCTCCGAGATGAACACTGAAGCTTTCTTT.

The chain links TRBV9 to TRBJ2-1, with 10 bases matching TRBD2. This CDR3 is 15 amino acids long. Looked up from germline, CDR1 is SGDLS and CDR2 is YYNGEE. With V trimmed by 3 bases and J by 5 bases, 5 bases remained unmatched. The CDR3 reads CASSARGTSDNEQFF. As DNA, the CDR3 is TGTGCCAGCAGCGCCCGCGGGACTAGCGACAATGAGCAGTTCTTC.

The rearrangement uses TRBV7-9 and TRBJ2-1; TRBD2 matches 9 bases. The V gene end was trimmed by 1 base and the J gene end by 5 bases; junction bases not matched to a gene: 3. This CDR3 region has 15 residues. Germline CDR1 reads SEHNR; CDR2 reads FQNEAQ (reference sequence). This CDR3 reads CASSLGLAGNNEQFF. In DNA, the CDR3 is TGTGCCAGCAGCTTAGGCCTAGCGGGGAACAATGAGCAGTTCTTC.

A few counts support this clone. This rearrangement joins TRBV3-1 (or the pseudogene TRBV3-2) to TRBJ1-6, with D perhaps TRBD1 (6 bases). V lost 5 bases and J lost 4, with 9 bases in between. Germline CDR1 and CDR2: LGHDT and YNNKEL (reference sequence). The CDR3 extends over 14 amino acids. The CDR3 loop is CASSEGQYNSPLHF. DNA of the CDR3: TGTGCCAGCAGCGAAGGACAGTATAATTCACCCCTCCACTTT.

V usage is TRBV29-1 and J usage is TRBJ2-2, with 12 nucleotides matching TRBD1. V dropped 5 bases and J dropped 7; count of bases not matched to a gene: 11. CDR3 length: 16 residues. Germline loops: CDR1 SQVTM, CDR2 ANQGSEA. CDR3 nucleotide sequence: TGCAGCGTTCATCCGGGACAGGGGGCTTCGGGCGGGGAGCTGTTTTTT. It specifies CSVHPGQGASGGELFF.

CDR3 sequence: CASSERGTNEKLFF. The DNA of the CDR3 is TGTGCCAGCAGTGAGAGGGGCACTAATGAAAAACTGTTTTTT. This chain uses TRBV2 with TRBJ1-4; D is possibly TRBD1 (5 bases). The CDR3 contains 14 residues. Germline CDR1 is SNHLY and CDR2 is FYNNEI. Trimming removed 3 bases at V and 2 bases at J, with 7 bases between.

The rearrangement joins TRBV19 to TRBJ1-2; D gene unclear. V was shortened by 3 bases and J by 4 bases, with 6 bases between the two germline ends. The CDR3 contains 12 residues. CDR1 and CDR2 (germline): LNHDA, SQIVND (reference sequence). The CDR3 sequence: CASSIRTYGYTF. CDR3 bases: TGTGCCAGTAGTATCAGGACCTATGGCTACACCTTC.

This sequence joins TRBV6-1 and TRBJ1-3, with D hard to call. V shed 2 bases and J shed 8 bases, with 22 bases lying between them. This CDR3 is built from 17 residues. Germline V gene data show CDR1 as MNHNS and CDR2 as SASEGT. DNA of the CDR3: TGTGCCAGCAGTGAATTAATCGGAAAGACGAATCCTGACACCATATATTTT. Protein sequence: CASSELIGKTNPDTIYF.

The rearrangement joins TRBV11-2 to TRBJ2-7, with D tentatively TRBD1 or TRBD2 (7 bases each). This CDR3 has 15 amino acids. The germline gives CDR1 SGHAT, CDR2 FQNNGV. Trimming removed 4 bases from V and 11 bases from J, with 24 bases in between. The CDR3 coding sequence is TGTGCCAGCAGCTCGACCCGATCCAGCGGGACAGCTAAGTACTTC. Translating it yields CASSSTRSSGTAKYF.

This chain joins TRBV5-1 and TRBJ2-1, with 7 nucleotides matching TRBD2. This CDR3 is built from 12 residues. CDR1 is SGHRS and CDR2 is YFSETQ in the germline V gene. After removal of 0 bases from V and 12 bases from J, the junction contained 3 bases not matched to a gene. CDR3 region: CASSLGASGQFF. The CDR3, as DNA: TGCGCCAGCAGCTTGGGGGCTAGCGGGCAGTTCTTC. Together with reference TRBV5-1 and TRBJ2-1, the CDR3 gives the full variable domain: KAGVTQTPRYLIKTRGQQVTLSCSPISGHRSVSWYQQTPGQGLQFLFEYFSETQRNKGNFPGRFSGRQFSNSRSEMNVSTLELGDSALYLCASSLGASGQFFGPGTRLTVL.

This clone is judged medium-sized (0.01 to 0.1%). V is TRBV6-6 and J is TRBJ1-5, with D maybe TRBD1 (6 bases). CDR1 and CDR2 from the germline V gene are MNHNY and SVGAGI (reference sequence). The ends were cut back, 0 bases at V and 1 base at J, with 10 bases in the middle. This CDR3 has 16 residues. CDR3 sequence (DNA): TGTGCCAGCAGTTACTCGGGGGCCGCGAGCAATCAGCCCCAGCATTTT. It is translated as CASSYSGAASNQPQHF.

This clone was recorded only once. This chain uses TRBV6-2 or TRBV6-3 with TRBJ1-2; D perhaps matches TRBD1 (5 bases). The CDR3 has 13 amino acids. V lost 2 bases to trimming and J lost 6 bases, with 10 bases between them. The germline V gene encodes CDR1 MNHEY and CDR2 SVGEGT. The DNA of the CDR3 is TGTGCCAGCAGTTACGACAGACTCCATGGCTACACCTTC. Translation gives CASSYDRLHGYTF.

The chain recombines TRBV9 with TRBJ2-2, with a tentative D call TRBD2 (6 bases). Trimming left V 1 base short and J 0 bases short, with 10 bases between. There are 16 residues in the CDR3. Germline-derived CDR1 and CDR2 are SGDLS and YYNGEE. The CDR3 DNA sequence: TGTGCCAGCAGCGTAACGGGACTCTCGAACACCGGGGAGCTGTTTTTT. Translating gives CASSVTGLSNTGELFF. The variable domain in full, completed from reference TRBV9 and TRBJ2-2, reads DSGVTQTPKHLITATGQRVTLRCSPRSGDLSVYWYQQSLDQGLQFLIQYYNGEERAKGNILERFSAQQFPDLHSELNLSSLELGDSALYFCASSVTGLSNTGELFFGEGSRLTVL.

The gene calls are TRBV28 and TRBJ2-2; weak D call: TRBD2 (6 bases). The CDR3 spans 15 residues. The V gene lost 3 bases and the J gene lost 7 bases, with 15 bases spanning the gap. Germline CDR1 MDHEN, CDR2 SYDVKM. CDR3 protein: CASSLVGGAVGELFF. The CDR3 bases are TGTGCCAGCAGTTTGGTGGGAGGCGCAGTCGGGGAGCTGTTTTTT. Filled out from reference TRBV28 and TRBJ2-2, the complete variable domain reads DVKVTQSSRYLVKRTGEKVFLECVQDMDHENMFWYRQDPGLGLRLIYFSYDVKMKEKGDIPEGYSVSREKKERFSLILESASTNQTSMYLCASSLVGGAVGELFFGEGSRLTVL.

The rearrangement uses TRBV7-6 and TRBJ1-4; D unclear. Trimming took off 3 bases at V and 8 bases at J, with 19 bases between the two ends. CDR3 length equals 16 residues. Germline CDR1 reads SGHVS; CDR2 reads FNYEAQ. The CDR3 region is CASSLTPGGGNEKLFF. CDR3 coding DNA: TGTGCCAGCAGCTTGACCCCGGGAGGAGGCAACGAAAAACTGTTTTTT. Combining the CDR3 with reference TRBV7-6 and TRBJ1-4 gives the whole variable domain GAGVSQSPRYKVTKRGQDVALRCDPISGHVSLYWYRQALGQGPEFLTYFNYEAQQDKSGLPNDRFSAERPEGSISTLTIQRTEQRDSAMYRCASSLTPGGGNEKLFFGSGTQLSVL.